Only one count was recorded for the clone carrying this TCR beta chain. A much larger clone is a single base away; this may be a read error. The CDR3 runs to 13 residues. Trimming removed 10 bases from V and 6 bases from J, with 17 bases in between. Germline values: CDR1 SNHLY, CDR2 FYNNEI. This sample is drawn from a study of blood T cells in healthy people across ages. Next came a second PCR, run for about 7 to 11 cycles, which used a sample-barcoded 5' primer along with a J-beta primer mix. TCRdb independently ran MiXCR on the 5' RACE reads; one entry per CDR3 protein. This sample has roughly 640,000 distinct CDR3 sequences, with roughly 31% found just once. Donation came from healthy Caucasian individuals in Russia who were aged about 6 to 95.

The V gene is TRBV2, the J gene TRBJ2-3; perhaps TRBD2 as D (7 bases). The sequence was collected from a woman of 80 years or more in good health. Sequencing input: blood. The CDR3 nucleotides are TGTGCCAACGAAGGGGGACTATCTGATACGCAGTATTTT. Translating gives CANEGGLSDTQYF.